This T cell receptor (beta chain) was documented in a study of cytomegalovirus exposure and HLA in healthy donors. Likely unrecorded immune exposures existed in these nominally healthy donors. Study-wide results and limits: In most subjects, TCR beta sequences reportedly gave accurate predictions of HLA-A and HLA-B alleles.

Primers: 60 Vbeta forward and 13 Jbeta reverse. The data were produced by immunoSEQ multiplex PCR, yet TCRdb's version contains in-frame clones alone and is incomplete. The profile shows tens of thousands of clones, 68% of them singletons. On this clone itself: Its specificity is unknown.

Germline values: CDR1 SGHVS, CDR2 FQNEAQ. The CDR3 sequence is 12 residues long. V was clipped by 5 bases and J by 1 base, with 5 bases between them. The chain links TRBV7-8 to TRBJ2-5; D remains ambiguous. The receptor comes from a woman aged 25-40 years in good health and CMV-seronegative. Sequenced material: PBMCs. The CDR3 DNA follows: TGTGCCAGCAGCCACAGCCAAGAGACCCAGTACTTC. It encodes CASSHSQETQYF.